This passage covers 12 T cell receptor beta chains from one sample sequenced in a study of blood T cell repertoires in COVID-19. Assay used: immunoSEQ multiplex PCR; TCRdb lists only in-frame clones, some missing. The sample has roughly 20,000 clones; approximately 93% are singletons. Input material: peripheral blood. These receptors originate from a human donor in a cohort sampled during active COVID-19.

The chain has TRBV19 and TRBJ2-7; 9 bases align to TRBD2. Germline V lookup: CDR1 LNHDA, CDR2 SQIVND (reference sequence). The CDR3 has 15 amino acids. J was trimmed by 3 bases and V by 1 base; bases with no gene match: 4. CDR3 DNA sequence: TGTGCCAGTAGTATAGGAGCGGGAGGAAACTACGAGCAGTACTTC. It is translated as CASSIGAGGNYEQYF.

The genes are TRBV29-1 and TRBJ2-1; 11 bases are a match to TRBD1. V shed 6 bases, J shed 3 bases, and the junction held 4 bases outside the gene matches. Germline CDR1 reads SQVTM; CDR2 reads ANQGSEA. This CDR3 comprises 14 residues. CDR3 loop: CSVTGTGGYNEQFF. The CDR3 nucleotides read TGCAGCGTCACCGGGACAGGGGGCTACAATGAGCAGTTCTTC.

The chain is built from TRBV28 and TRBJ1-1, with a tentative D call TRBD1 (6 bases). V was clipped by 4 bases and J by 6 bases, with 9 bases between them. This CDR3 spans 12 amino acids. CDR1 is MDHEN, CDR2 SYDVKM, per germline. Here the CDR3 reads CASSWTAAEAFF. The CDR3 DNA reads TGTGCCAGCAGTTGGACAGCGGCTGAAGCTTTCTTT.

The genes are TRBV2 and TRBJ2-7, with 8 nucleotides matching TRBD2. This CDR3 spans 11 amino acids. Germline CDR1 and CDR2: SNHLY and FYNNEI. The V gene end was trimmed by 4 bases and the J gene end by 12 bases; junction bases not matched to a gene: 5. For the CDR3, the DNA is TGTGCCAGCAGTGGCCGGGAGGGTCGGTACTTC. It codes for CASSGREGRYF.

The genes are TRBV21-1 and TRBJ2-7; the table calls TRBD1, which could not be checked here. TRBV21-1 is classified as a pseudogene. The CDR3 totals 14 residues. CDR3 region: CAGSRDRGTYEQYF. The CDR3 DNA follows: TGTGCCGGGTCGAGGGACAGGGGGACCTACGAGCAGTACTTC.

The rearrangement links TRBV6-5 to TRBJ1-6, with TRBD1 as a possible D gene (6 bases). From germline, CDR1 is MNHEY and CDR2 SVGAGI. This CDR3 is 16 amino acids long. V dropped 2 bases and J dropped 8 bases, with 16 bases sitting between them. CDR3 DNA sequence: TGTGCCAGCAGTTACAATGGACAGCAAGGTTATTCACCCCTCCACTTT. Protein product: CASSYNGQQGYSPLHF.

This sequence joins TRBV11-2 and TRBJ1-3, with D possibly matching TRBD1 (5 bases). Germline lookup yields CDR1 SGHAT and CDR2 FQNNGV. This CDR3 has 16 residues. Between the trimmed V and J ends, which lost 5 bases and 0 bases, there was a span of 14 bases. CDR3 loop: CASSPRQTDSGNTIYF. CDR3 DNA sequence: TGTGCCAGCAGCCCCAGACAGACCGACTCTGGAAACACCATATATTTT.

The chain is built from TRBV6-5 and TRBJ1-1; possible D gene TRBD1, 5 bases. The length of the CDR3 is 13 residues. The V and J ends lost 2 bases and 1 base respectively, with 5 bases between them. Per the germline V gene, CDR1 is MNHEY and CDR2 is SVGAGI. CDR3 sequence: CASSYDRNTEAFF. The CDR3 DNA sequence: TGTGCCAGCAGTTACGACAGGAACACTGAAGCTTTCTTT.

This clone appeared once. The genes are TRBV19 and TRBJ1-2; 12 bases are a match to TRBD1. J was trimmed by 7 bases and V by 5 bases; bases with no gene match: 8. The germline CDR1 and CDR2 sequences are LNHDA and SQIVND (reference sequence). CDR3 length: 15 amino acids. CDR3 bases: TGTGCCAGTAGTGGGCCGGGACAGGGGGCCCTTGGCTACACCTTC. Amino acid sequence: CASSGPGQGALGYTF. Based on the CDR3 plus reference TRBV19 and TRBJ1-2, the full variable domain is DGGITQSPKYLFRKEGQNVTLSCEQNLNHDAMYWYRQDPGQGLRLIYYSQIVNDFQKGDIAEGYSVSREKKESFPLTVTSAQKNPTAFYLCASSGPGQGALGYTFGSGTRLTVV.

This clone showed up just a few times. The chain is built from TRBV7-9 and TRBJ2-7; 7 bases map to TRBD2. This CDR3 has 17 residues. Losses at the gene ends were 4 bases for V and 0 bases for J; bases not matched to a gene: 12. The germline V gene has CDR1 SEHNR and CDR2 FQNEAQ (reference sequence). The CDR3 DNA reads as TGTGCCAGCAGCTGGCCCTCGGGAGGCGAGAGCTCCTACGAGCAGTACTTC. It yields the protein CASSWPSGGESSYEQYF.

The V and J genes are TRBV28 and TRBJ1-4; D might be TRBD1 (5 bases). CDR1 and CDR2 (germline): MDHEN, SYDVKM. The CDR3 is made up of 13 amino acids. The ends were cut back, 11 bases at V and 4 bases at J, with 14 bases in the middle. CDR3: CAARTRGNEKLFF. For the CDR3, the DNA is TGTGCCGCCCGGACAAGGGGTAATGAAAAACTGTTTTTT.

This clone was observed a single time. This chain uses TRBV4-1 with TRBJ1-5, with D possibly being TRBD1 (6 bases). The germline V gene encodes CDR1 MGHRA and CDR2 YSYEKL. CDR3 length: 15 amino acids. V lost 3 bases and J lost 2, with 11 bases in between. CDR3 residues: CASSHTGLGNQPQHF. CDR3 coding DNA: TGCGCCAGCAGCCATACAGGGTTAGGCAATCAGCCCCAGCATTTT.